The source of this TCR beta chain is a study of cytomegalovirus exposure and HLA in healthy donors. Study-wide points: Later on, an analysis tied 15,000 to 20,000 TCR beta sequences to HLA alleles at 0.05 false discovery rate.

The study ran its PCR with 60 Vbeta and 13 Jbeta primers. The protocol was immunoSEQ multiplex PCR, while the TCRdb copy is restricted to in-frame clones and leaves out a portion. The sample contains 150,000 to 200,000 clones, around 74% of which appear only once. Regarding this clone: What it binds is unknown.

The CDR3 length is 15 residues. CDR1 is MNHEY and CDR2 is SVGAGI in the germline V gene. With 8 bases clipped from V and 6 bases from J, the junction kept 13 bases outside the gene matches. This rearrangement joins TRBV6-5 to TRBJ2-1; 7 bases match TRBD2. Sequencing was carried out using PBMCs. The clonotype comes from a woman between 25 and 40 years old in good health and CMV-seronegative. The CDR3 sequence is CASRLGGLGFNEQFF. CDR3 in DNA: TGTGCCAGCCGACTCGGGGGGTTAGGATTCAATGAGCAGTTCTTC.